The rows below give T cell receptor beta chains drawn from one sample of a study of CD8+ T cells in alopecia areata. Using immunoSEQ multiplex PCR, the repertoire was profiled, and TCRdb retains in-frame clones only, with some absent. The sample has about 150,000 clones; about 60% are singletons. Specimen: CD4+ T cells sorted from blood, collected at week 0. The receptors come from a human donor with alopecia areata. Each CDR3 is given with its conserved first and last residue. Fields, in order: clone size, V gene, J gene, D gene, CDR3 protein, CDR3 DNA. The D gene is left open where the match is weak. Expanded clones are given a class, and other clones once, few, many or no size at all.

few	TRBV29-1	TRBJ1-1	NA	CSVGDGEAFF	TGCAGCGTTGGTGACGGTGAAGCTTTCTTT
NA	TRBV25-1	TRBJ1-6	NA	CASSELWNSPLHF	TGTGCCAGCAGTGAATTATGGAATTCACCCCTCCACTTT
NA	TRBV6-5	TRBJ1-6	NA	CASSTFKAPLHF	TGTGCCAGCAGCACCTTTAAAGCACCCCTCCACTTT
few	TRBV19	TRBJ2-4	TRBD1	CASSIGRQGAIQYF	TGTGCCAGTAGTATAGGTAGACAGGGGGCCATTCAGTACTTC
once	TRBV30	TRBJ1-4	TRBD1	CAWGGTAIGYEKLFF	TGTGCCTGGGGGGGGACAGCCATAGGCTATGAAAAACTGTTTTTT
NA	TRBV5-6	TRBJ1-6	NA	CASSEGTSYNSPLHF	TGTGCCAGCAGCGAGGGGACTTCCTATAATTCACCCCTCCACTTT
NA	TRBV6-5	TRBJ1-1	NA	CASRGGNTEAFF	TGTGCCAGCAGAGGAGGTAACACTGAAGCTTTCTTT
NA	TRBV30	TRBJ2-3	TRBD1	CAWTLGTGRTDTQYF	TGTGCCTGGACACTTGGGACAGGCCGCACAGATACGCAGTATTTT
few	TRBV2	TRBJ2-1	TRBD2	CASSEALRRLAGGNEQFF	TGTGCCAGCAGTGAAGCGCTTCGTCGGCTAGCGGGGGGAAATGAGCAGTTCTTC
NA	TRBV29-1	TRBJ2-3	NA	CGGQWRPTDTQYF	TGCGGCGGGCAGTGGAGGCCCACAGATACGCAGTATTTT
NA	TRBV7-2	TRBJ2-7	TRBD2	CASSLGTSVRTLSYEQYF	TGTGCCAGCAGCTTAGGTACTAGCGTCAGAACTCTCTCCTACGAGCAGTACTTC
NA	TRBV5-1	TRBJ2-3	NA	CASSLDSQVTDTQYF	TGCGCCAGCAGCTTGGACTCCCAAGTCACAGATACGCAGTATTTT
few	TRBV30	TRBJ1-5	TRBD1	CALTTGGGNQPQHF	TGTGCCTTAACTACAGGGGGCGGCAATCAGCCCCAGCATTTT